This record looks at one T cell receptor beta chain sequence and its context. Its specificity is not known. Trimming removed 3 bases at V and 1 base at J, with 9 bases between. The CDR3 is 14 residues long. The germline CDR1 and CDR2 sequences are SGHTA and FQGNSA. This entry is derived from a study of cytomegalovirus exposure and HLA in healthy donors. Vbeta (60) and Jbeta (13) primers were used in the PCR. The protocol was immunoSEQ multiplex PCR, while the TCRdb copy is restricted to in-frame clones and leaves out a portion. The profile covers 150,000 to 200,000 clones, with around 78% appearing a single time and approximately 2.2% taken by the ten largest. Study-wide findings and caveats: It was reported that the classifier diagnosed cytomegalovirus status with high specificity and sensitivity in both the original and validation cohorts. The study dropped some indistinguishable V segments, TRBV6-2 and TRBV6-3 among them.

Material for sequencing was PBMCs. The chain uses TRBV7-2 and TRBJ1-2; tentatively, D is TRBD1 (5 bases). This TCR was sampled from a woman aged 30 to 39 in good health and CMV-seropositive. The DNA of the CDR3 is TGTGCCAGCAGCTTTCAGGGTCGTAACTATGGCTACACCTTC. The encoded protein is CASSFQGRNYGYTF.